This record covers a single TCR beta chain. What it recognizes is unknown. The data stem from a study of T cells in localized non-small cell lung cancer. Findings and limits, study-wide: Exceeding tumor, uninvolved adjacent lung had the highest T cell clonality. An association was observed between higher blood T cell density and longer overall survival. Heterogeneity stays possible, as sequencing covered only one tumor region.

Sequencing used immunoSEQ multiplex PCR; TCRdb keeps in-frame clones, though not all of them. Among about 59,000 clones, about 89% were seen once, and the ten largest hold just under 20%. Germline CDR1 reads SGHNT; CDR2 reads YENEEA. Losses at the gene ends were 5 bases for V and 3 bases for J; bases not matched to a gene: 3. This CDR3 spans 13 amino acids. The sample consisted of peripheral blood, taken before any cancer treatment. This receptor was taken from a man aged 35 to 69 with stage I lung adenocarcinoma. The chain joins TRBV11-3 to TRBJ2-7, with 8 bases identical to TRBD1. CDR3 region: CASSPTGGYEQYF. The CDR3 DNA reads TGTGCCAGCAGCCCCACAGGGGGCTACGAGCAGTACTTC.